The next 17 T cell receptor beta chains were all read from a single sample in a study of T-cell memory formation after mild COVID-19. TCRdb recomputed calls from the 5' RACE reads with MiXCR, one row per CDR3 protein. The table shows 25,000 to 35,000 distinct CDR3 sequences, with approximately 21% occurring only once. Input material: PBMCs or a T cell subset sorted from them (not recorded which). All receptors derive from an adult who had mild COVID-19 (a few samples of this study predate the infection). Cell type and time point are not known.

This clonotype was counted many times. As DNA, the CDR3 is TGTGCCAGCAGTTTTCGAACTGGCAGGAGCTCTGGAAACACCATATATTTT. Translating it yields CASSFRTGRSSGNTIYF. The J gene is TRBJ1-3, the V gene TRBV7-8; no reliable D call. This CDR3 comprises 17 residues. Trimming shortened V by 6 bases and J by 0 bases, and 18 bases separated the two germline ends. Germline V gene sequence: CDR1 SGHVS, CDR2 FQNEAQ.

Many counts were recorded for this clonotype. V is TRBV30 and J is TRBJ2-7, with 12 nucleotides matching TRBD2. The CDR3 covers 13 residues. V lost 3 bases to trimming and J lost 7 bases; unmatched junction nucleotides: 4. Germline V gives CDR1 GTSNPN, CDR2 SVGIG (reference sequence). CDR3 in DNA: TGTGCCTGGAGAGCTAGCGGGGGGGGTGAGCAGTACTTC. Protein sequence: CAWRASGGGEQYF.

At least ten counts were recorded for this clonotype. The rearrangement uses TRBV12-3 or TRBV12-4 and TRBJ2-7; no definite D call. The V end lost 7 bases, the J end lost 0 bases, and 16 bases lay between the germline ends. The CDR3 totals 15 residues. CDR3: CASTSDRLNSYEQYF. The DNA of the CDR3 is TGTGCCAGCACTTCAGACCGTCTCAACTCCTACGAGCAGTACTTC.

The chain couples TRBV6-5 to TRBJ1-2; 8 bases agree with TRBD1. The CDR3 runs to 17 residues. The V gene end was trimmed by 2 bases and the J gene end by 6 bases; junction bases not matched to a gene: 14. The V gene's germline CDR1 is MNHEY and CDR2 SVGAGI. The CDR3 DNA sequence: TGTGCCAGCAGTTACCGATCAACACGGACAGGGAATCATGGCTACACCTTC. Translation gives CASSYRSTRTGNHGYTF.

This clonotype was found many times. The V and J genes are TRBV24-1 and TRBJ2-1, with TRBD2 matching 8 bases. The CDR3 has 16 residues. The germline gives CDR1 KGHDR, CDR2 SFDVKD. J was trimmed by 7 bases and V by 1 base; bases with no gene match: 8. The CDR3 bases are TGTGCCACCAGTGATTTCTCTCGCGGGGGGAAGAATGAGCAGTTCTTC. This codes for CATSDFSRGGKNEQFF.

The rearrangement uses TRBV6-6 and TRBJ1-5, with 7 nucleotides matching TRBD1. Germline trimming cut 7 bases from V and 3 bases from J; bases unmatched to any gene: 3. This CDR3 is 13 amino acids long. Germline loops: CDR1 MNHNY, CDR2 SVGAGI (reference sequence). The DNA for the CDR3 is TGTGCCAGCACTACAGGGGTCAATCAGCCCCAGCATTTT. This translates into CASTTGVNQPQHF.

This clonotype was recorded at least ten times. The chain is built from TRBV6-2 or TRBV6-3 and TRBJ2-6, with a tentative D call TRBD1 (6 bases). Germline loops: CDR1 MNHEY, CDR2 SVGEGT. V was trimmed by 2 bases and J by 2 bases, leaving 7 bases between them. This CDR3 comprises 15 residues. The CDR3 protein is CASSYEGAGANVLTF. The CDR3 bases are TGTGCCAGCAGTTACGAGGGGGCTGGGGCCAACGTCCTGACTTTC.

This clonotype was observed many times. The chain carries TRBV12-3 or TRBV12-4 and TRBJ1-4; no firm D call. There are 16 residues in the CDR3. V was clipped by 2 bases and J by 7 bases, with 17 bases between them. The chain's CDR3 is CASSLLGSGVGEKLFF. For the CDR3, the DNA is TGTGCCAGCAGTTTATTAGGCAGCGGCGTTGGTGAAAAACTGTTTTTT.

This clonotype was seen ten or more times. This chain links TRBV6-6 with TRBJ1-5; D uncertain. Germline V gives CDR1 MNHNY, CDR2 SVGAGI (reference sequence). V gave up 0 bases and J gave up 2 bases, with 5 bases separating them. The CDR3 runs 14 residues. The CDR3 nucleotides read TGTGCCAGCAGTTACTCTGCTGGCAATCAGCCCCAGCATTTT. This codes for CASSYSAGNQPQHF.

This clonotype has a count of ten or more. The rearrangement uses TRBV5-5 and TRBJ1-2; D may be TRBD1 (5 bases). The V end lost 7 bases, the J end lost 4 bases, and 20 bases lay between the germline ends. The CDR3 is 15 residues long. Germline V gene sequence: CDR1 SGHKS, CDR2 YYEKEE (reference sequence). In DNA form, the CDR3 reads TGTGCCAGCTCCTTGGGAGGGCCGGGGGTCTATGGCTACACCTTC. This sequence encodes CASSLGGPGVYGYTF.

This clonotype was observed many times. The CDR3 protein is CASSHPGGGYEQYF. The CDR3 DNA is TGTGCCAGTAGTCACCCGGGAGGGGGCTACGAGCAGTACTTC. The rearrangement uses TRBV19 and TRBJ2-7; 8 nucleotides match TRBD2. Germline V gene data show CDR1 as LNHDA and CDR2 as SQIVND (reference sequence). V was pared by 5 bases and J by 3 bases, with 6 bases of the junction left unmatched. CDR3 length: 14 amino acids.

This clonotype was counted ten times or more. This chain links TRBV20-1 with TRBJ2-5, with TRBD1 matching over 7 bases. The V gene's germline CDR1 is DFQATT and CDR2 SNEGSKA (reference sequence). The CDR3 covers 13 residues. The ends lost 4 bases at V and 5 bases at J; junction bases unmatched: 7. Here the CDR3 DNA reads TGCAGTGCTAAGTTACAGGGGTTGGAGACCCAGTACTTC. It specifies CSAKLQGLETQYF.

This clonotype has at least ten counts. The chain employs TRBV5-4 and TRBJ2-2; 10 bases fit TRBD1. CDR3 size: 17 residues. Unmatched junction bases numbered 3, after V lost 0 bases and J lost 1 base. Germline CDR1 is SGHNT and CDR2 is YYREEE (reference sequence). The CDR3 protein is CASSLAGQGVNTGELFF. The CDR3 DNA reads TGTGCCAGCAGCTTGGCCGGACAGGGGGTGAACACCGGGGAGCTGTTTTTT.

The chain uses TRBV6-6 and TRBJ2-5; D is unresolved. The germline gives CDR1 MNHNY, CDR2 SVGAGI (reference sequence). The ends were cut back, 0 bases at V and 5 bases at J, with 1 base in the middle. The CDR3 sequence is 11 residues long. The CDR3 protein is CASSYSETQYF. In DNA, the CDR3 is TGTGCCAGCAGTTACTCCGAGACCCAGTACTTC.

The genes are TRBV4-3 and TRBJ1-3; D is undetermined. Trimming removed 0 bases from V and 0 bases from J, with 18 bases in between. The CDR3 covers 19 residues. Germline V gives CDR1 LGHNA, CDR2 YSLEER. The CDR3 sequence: CASSQDRSPGWGSGNTIYF. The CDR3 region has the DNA TGCGCCAGCAGCCAAGATCGATCGCCGGGGTGGGGCTCTGGAAACACCATATATTTT.

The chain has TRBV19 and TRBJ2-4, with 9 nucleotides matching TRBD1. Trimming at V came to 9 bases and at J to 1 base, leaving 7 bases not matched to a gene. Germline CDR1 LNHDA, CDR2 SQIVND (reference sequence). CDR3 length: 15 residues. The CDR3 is CASRPGTGAKNIQYF. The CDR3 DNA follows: TGTGCCAGCCGTCCCGGGACAGGGGCCAAAAACATTCAGTACTTC.

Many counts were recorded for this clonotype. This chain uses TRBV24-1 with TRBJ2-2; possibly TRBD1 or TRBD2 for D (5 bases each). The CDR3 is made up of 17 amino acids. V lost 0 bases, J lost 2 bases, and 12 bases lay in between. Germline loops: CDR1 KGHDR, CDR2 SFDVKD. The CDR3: CATSDLRGSRNTGELFF. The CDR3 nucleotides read TGTGCCACCAGTGATTTGCGGGGCAGTAGAAACACCGGGGAGCTGTTTTTT.